The 31 T cell receptor beta chains reported below all come from one sample, sequenced in a study of blood T cells in healthy people across ages. Primers used in a second PCR of roughly 6 to 11 cycles were a sample-barcoded 5' primer and a J-beta primer mix. TCRdb redid the calling of the 5' RACE reads with MiXCR, one entry per CDR3 protein. Among approximately 800,000 distinct CDR3 sequences listed, less than 70% were seen once. The specimen was blood. These receptors were obtained from an elderly man in good health.

This chain connects TRBV6-2 or TRBV6-3 to TRBJ1-2, with D maybe TRBD1 (5 bases). Germline CDR1 reads MNHEY; CDR2 reads SVGEGT. The CDR3 totals 15 residues. V shed 4 bases and J shed 5 bases, with 17 bases lying between them. This chain's CDR3 is CASSSRGLGAYGYTF. CDR3 bases: TGTGCCAGCAGTTCGAGGGGTTTAGGGGCGTATGGCTACACCTTC.

Concerning this clonotype: A junction end diverges from the germline sequence, so it may reflect a read error. This sequence joins TRBV29-1 and TRBJ2-7; a possible D gene is TRBD2 (6 bases). The DNA matches TRBJ2-5 better at its end, which makes the J call doubtful. The CDR3 length is 16 residues. Germline V gene lookup returns CDR1 SQVTM and CDR2 ANQGSEA. DNA for the CDR3: TGCGGCGTTGAAGTCCCTAGCGCGCAGCCCTCCGAGACCCAGTACTTC. It is translated as CGVEVPSAQPSETQYF.

The chain links TRBV7-3 to TRBJ2-1; D not resolved. The CDR3 consists of 12 residues. Germline CDR1 reads SGHTA; CDR2 reads FQGTGA. Deletions cut 1 base from V and 13 bases from J, with 11 bases between. The CDR3 region is CASSLNDLAQFF. The CDR3 DNA reads TGTGCCAGCAGCTTAAACGATTTAGCTCAGTTCTTC.

This clonotype was recorded a few times. This sequence joins TRBV20-1 and TRBJ2-7, with TRBD1 as a possible D gene (8 bases). Germline-derived CDR1 and CDR2 are DFQATT and SNEGSKA (reference sequence). Trimming took 6 bases from V and 1 from J, leaving 22 bases between them. The CDR3 covers 16 residues. The CDR3 is CSARDRLRGTSYEQYF. The CDR3 DNA reads TGCAGTGCCAGGGACAGGTTGCGGGGGACGTCCTACGAGCAGTACTTC.

This clonotype was detected only a few times. The chain recombines TRBV11-2 with TRBJ2-1; either TRBD1 or TRBD2 may supply D (5 bases each). The CDR3 is 13 residues long. Trimming stripped 3 bases from V and 12 bases from J, with 15 bases between. Per the germline V gene, CDR1 is SGHAT and CDR2 is FQNNGV. This chain's CDR3 is CASSLDDGAGQFF. The CDR3 bases are TGTGCCAGCAGCTTGGATGACGGGGCGGGGCAGTTCTTC.

The rearrangement uses TRBV13 and TRBJ2-1; the D is unclear. V was clipped by 7 bases and J by 5 bases, with 6 bases between them. The CDR3 length is 11 residues. CDR1 and CDR2 (germline): PRHDT, FYEKMQ (reference sequence). The CDR3 DNA follows: TGTGCCAGCACGCCCGACAATGAGCAGTTCTTC. It translates to CASTPDNEQFF. Full variable domain (missing parts from reference TRBV13 and TRBJ2-1): AAGVIQSPRHLIKEKRETATLKCYPIPRHDTVYWYQQGPGQDPQFLISFYEKMQSDKGSIPDRFSAQQFSDYHSELNMSSLELGDSALYFCASTPDNEQFFGPGTRLTVL.

The gene calls are TRBV18 and TRBJ1-2; a weak D match, TRBD1 (6 bases). From germline, CDR1 is KGHSH and CDR2 LQKENI. V shed 2 bases and J shed 3 bases, with 10 bases lying between them. This CDR3 spans 14 amino acids. CDR3 nucleotides: TGTGCCAGCTCACCAGGGACATGGGACTATGGCTACACCTTC. Protein sequence: CASSPGTWDYGYTF. Looking up the rest from reference TRBV18 and TRBJ1-2 gives the full variable domain: NAGVMQNPRHLVRRRGQEARLRCSPMKGHSHVYWYRQLPEEGLKFMVYLQKENIIDESGMPKERFSAEFPKEGPSILRIQQVVRGDSAAYFCASSPGTWDYGYTFGSGTRLTVV.

As to this clonotype: A read error may account for a junction end that differs from germline. The V call is TRBV10-3, the J call TRBJ2-1, with 13 nucleotides matching TRBD2. Germline V gives CDR1 ENHRY, CDR2 SYGVKD. This CDR3 region has 11 residues. CDR3 bases: TGCGGGACTAGCGGGAACAATGAGCAGTTCTTC. Translating it yields CGTSGNNEQFF.

This clonotype has only a few counts. The chain combines TRBV7-9 with TRBJ1-1; TRBD1 agrees at 7 bases. This CDR3 has 11 amino acids. Germline V gene data show CDR1 as SEHNR and CDR2 as FQNEAQ (reference sequence). The ends lost 3 bases at V and 8 bases at J; junction bases unmatched: 0. Here the CDR3 DNA reads TGTGCCAGCAGCTTGGGACAGGAAGCTTTCTTT. It is translated as CASSLGQEAFF. Using reference TRBV7-9 and TRBJ1-1 for the parts outside the CDR3, the full variable domain is DTGVSQNPRHKITKRGQNVTFRCDPISEHNRLYWYRQTLGQGPEFLTYFQNEAQLEKSRLLSDRFSAERPKGSFSTLEIQRTEQGDSAMYLCASSLGQEAFFGQGTRLTVV.

This sequence joins TRBV6-1 and TRBJ2-7, with D hard to call. CDR3 length: 15 residues. The ends were cut back, 4 bases at V and 0 bases at J, with 13 bases in the middle. The germline gives CDR1 MNHNS, CDR2 SASEGT. Here the CDR3 reads CASSGQTAISYEQYF. CDR3 DNA: TGTGCCAGCAGTGGCCAAACAGCGATCTCCTACGAGCAGTACTTC.

The chain has TRBV2 and TRBJ1-4; 9 bases map to TRBD1. The germline gives CDR1 SNHLY, CDR2 FYNNEI. This CDR3 is 13 amino acids long. V trimming: 10 bases; J trimming: 8 bases; junction bases outside the gene matches: 8. The chain's CDR3 is CANNRGLGEKLFF. The CDR3, as DNA: TGTGCCAACAACAGGGGGCTAGGCGAAAAACTGTTTTTT.

Concerning this clonotype: Germline and junction disagree at one end, which may indicate a read error. The chain carries TRBV29-1 and TRBJ1-2, with unresolved D. Germline V CDR1 and CDR2: SQVTM, ANQGSEA. This CDR3 is built from 13 residues. The CDR3 DNA reads TGCAGCGTTGAGGTTTGGGATAACTATGGCCACACCTTC. Translated, it gives CSVEVWDNYGHTF.

The CDR3 protein is CAISRTGLNTEAFF. The CDR3 nucleotides read TGTGCCATCAGTAGGACAGGGCTGAACACTGAAGCTTTCTTT. The genes are TRBV10-3 and TRBJ1-1, with 8 nucleotides matching TRBD1. The junction had 2 bases not matched to a gene; V was cut back by 5 bases and J by 0 bases. Per the germline V gene, CDR1 is ENHRY and CDR2 is SYGVKD. The CDR3 is 14 amino acids.

In its sample, this clonotype was seen once. At one boundary the junction diverges from the germline segment, which might be a read error. The chain uses TRBV2 and TRBJ2-3; possible D gene TRBD2, 6 bases. This CDR3 spans 15 amino acids. Germline CDR1 SNHLY, CDR2 FYNNEI. This chain's CDR3 is CASSEAGFGTDTQYF. The DNA for the CDR3 is TGTGCCAGCAGCGAAGCGGGTTTTGGCACAGATACGCAGTATTTT.

V and J are TRBV24-1 and TRBJ1-2, with TRBD1 matching over 7 bases. From germline, CDR1 is KGHDR and CDR2 SFDVKD. The CDR3 covers 14 residues. V was pared by 4 bases and J by 8 bases, with 9 bases of the junction left unmatched. The CDR3, as DNA: TGTGCCACCAGTGACAGGGACAGCGGCGCGGGCTACACCTTC. Its translation is CATSDRDSGAGYTF.

The V gene is TRBV28, the J gene TRBJ1-4; 7 positions agree with TRBD1. CDR1 is MDHEN, CDR2 SYDVKM, per germline. The V segment lost 2 bases and the J segment 12 bases; nucleotides outside the gene matches: 15. The CDR3 runs to 16 residues. The CDR3 DNA follows: TGTGCCAGCAGTTTAGGCACTATAAAGACAGGGATAGAACTGTTTTTT. Its translation is CASSLGTIKTGIELFF.

The chain uses TRBV9 and TRBJ1-1, with no clear D. V dropped 0 bases and J dropped 0 bases, with 18 bases sitting between them. This CDR3 is 18 amino acids long. CDR1 and CDR2 (germline): SGDLS, YYNGEE. The CDR3 region is CASSVDARLTWLNTEAFF. The CDR3 DNA is TGTGCCAGCAGCGTAGACGCCAGGCTTACTTGGTTGAACACTGAAGCTTTCTTT.

This clonotype appeared many times. J is TRBJ2-1 and V is TRBV5-1; no clear D. The CDR3 contains 14 residues. With 4 bases removed from V and 4 bases from J, the gap between germline ends came to 12 bases. Germline lookup yields CDR1 SGHRS and CDR2 YFSETQ. CDR3 sequence (DNA): TGCGCCAGCAGCCCGGATGGGTCTTACAATGAGCAGTTCTTC. Translated, it gives CASSPDGSYNEQFF.

This clonotype was seen only once. This chain uses TRBV20-1 with TRBJ1-6, with 9 bases that match TRBD1. Germline V gene lookup returns CDR1 DFQATT and CDR2 SNEGSKA (reference sequence). V was clipped by 4 bases and J by 8 bases; unmatched bases: 9. CDR3 length equals 15 residues. This CDR3 is CSATGSGTGYSPLHF. The CDR3 bases are TGCAGTGCTACCGGATCCGGGACAGGGTATTCACCCCTCCACTTT.

The V and J genes are TRBV5-1 and TRBJ1-4, with 8 bases lining up with TRBD1. The CDR3 is 15 residues long. J was trimmed by 5 bases and V by 5 bases; bases with no gene match: 8. Germline V lookup: CDR1 SGHRS, CDR2 YFSETQ. CDR3 nucleotide sequence: TGCGCCAGCAGATTGACAGGGGATCCGAATGAAAAACTGTTTTTT. Translation: CASRLTGDPNEKLFF.

J is TRBJ2-5 and V is TRBV29-1; D unresolved. The CDR3 length is 14 residues. CDR1 is SQVTM and CDR2 is ANQGSEA in the germline V gene. V was pared by 4 bases and J by 2 bases, with 14 bases between. DNA for the CDR3: TGCAGCGTTGGGTCTAGGCGCTTACAAGAGACCCAGTACTTC. It translates to CSVGSRRLQETQYF.

This clonotype was counted between two and nine times. The CDR3 here is CASSRSTREIEQFF. The CDR3 DNA reads as TGTGCCAGCAGCAGAAGCACGCGGGAGATTGAGCAGTTCTTC. The chain joins TRBV2 to TRBJ2-1; 7 nucleotides agree with TRBD2. V shed 6 bases and J 9 bases; nucleotides not matched to a gene: 11. This CDR3 has 14 residues. CDR1 is SNHLY, CDR2 FYNNEI, per germline.

The chain couples TRBV20-1 to TRBJ1-2; 7 nucleotides align to TRBD1. Germline assignment: CDR1 DFQATT and CDR2 SNEGSKA (reference sequence). The ends lost 4 bases at V and 4 bases at J; junction bases unmatched: 9. This CDR3 has 14 amino acids. In DNA form, the CDR3 reads TGCAGTGCTACATCCCGGGACAGAAGCTATGGCTACACCTTC. It translates to CSATSRDRSYGYTF.

The table lists this clonotype with a few counts. J is TRBJ1-1 and V is TRBV6-5; TRBD1 matches at 7 bases. Unmatched junction bases numbered 4, after V lost 8 bases and J lost 1 base. CDR1 MNHEY and CDR2 SVGAGI come from the germline V gene. The CDR3 spans 13 residues. Written as DNA, the CDR3 is TGTGCCAGCGGCCGACAGGGGAACACTGAAGCTTTCTTT. It translates to CASGRQGNTEAFF.

This clonotype was picked up a small number of times. The chain couples TRBV7-2 to TRBJ1-6; D uncertain. V lost 4 bases to trimming and J lost 8 bases, with 9 bases between them. The CDR3 runs to 13 residues. The germline V gene encodes CDR1 SGHTA and CDR2 FQGNSA. The DNA for the CDR3 is TGTGCCAGCAGCTCCCTTTTGTATTCACCCCTCCACTTT. It is translated as CASSSLLYSPLHF.

The J gene is TRBJ1-5, the V gene TRBV12-3 or TRBV12-4; D remains ambiguous. V shed 4 bases and J shed 0 bases, with 7 bases lying between them. This CDR3 is built from 14 residues. CDR3 protein: CASSWTDSNQPQHF. CDR3 coding DNA: TGTGCCAGCAGTTGGACGGATAGCAATCAGCCCCAGCATTTT.

The rearrangement uses TRBV6-2 or TRBV6-3 and TRBJ2-3; D may be TRBD1 or TRBD2 (5 bases each). V was trimmed by 6 bases and J by 14 bases, leaving 21 bases between them. Germline values: CDR1 MNHEY, CDR2 SVGEGT. The CDR3 runs 13 residues. For the CDR3, the DNA is TGTGCCAGCAGCACCGACGGGACCATATACGCGTATTTT. It is translated as CASSTDGTIYAYF.

The chain has TRBV7-3 and TRBJ1-2; tentatively, D is TRBD1 (5 bases). V was cut by 2 bases and J by 9 bases, with 25 bases left in between. Looked up from germline, CDR1 is SGHTA and CDR2 is FQGTGA. The CDR3 has 17 residues. CDR3 loop: CASSLRGGGLGTRSYTF. In nucleotides, the CDR3 is TGTGCCAGCAGCTTACGCGGGGGAGGACTAGGAACTAGGAGCTACACCTTC. Looking up the rest from reference TRBV7-3 and TRBJ1-2 gives the full variable domain: GAGVSQTPSNKVTEKGKYVELRCDPISGHTALYWYRQSLGQGPEFLIYFQGTGAADDSGLPNDRFFAVRPEGSVSTLKIQRTERGDSAVYLCASSLRGGGLGTRSYTFGSGTRLTVV.

This clonotype came up a few times. The gene calls are TRBV20-1 and TRBJ2-3, with D possibly TRBD2 on 6 matching bases. The CDR3 runs to 16 residues. V was pared by 3 bases and J by 3 bases, with 19 bases between. Germline loops: CDR1 DFQATT, CDR2 SNEGSKA (reference sequence). As DNA, the CDR3 is TGCAGTGCTAGTTCGGGGGAAGCCCAAACGACAGATACGCAGTATTTT. The encoded protein is CSASSGEAQTTDTQYF.

This chain uses TRBV6-5 with TRBJ2-3; the D is unclear. V was cut by 6 bases and J by 2 bases, with 18 bases left in between. In germline, CDR1 is MNHEY, CDR2 SVGAGI. The CDR3 runs to 16 residues. The CDR3 region is CASSLGGPAITDTQYF. The CDR3 DNA sequence: TGTGCCAGCAGCCTGGGTGGTCCAGCGATCACAGATACGCAGTATTTT.

The genes are TRBV29-1 and TRBJ1-1; D unclear. This CDR3 has 13 amino acids. Deletions cut 6 bases from V and 1 base from J, with 12 bases between. In germline, CDR1 is SQVTM, CDR2 ANQGSEA. The CDR3 region has the DNA TGCAGCGTCCCCCCGGGGTGGAACACTGAAGCTTTCTTT. It codes for CSVPPGWNTEAFF. The full variable domain, in which reference TRBV29-1 and TRBJ1-1 provide the parts outside the CDR3, is SAVISQKPSRDICQRGTSLTIQCQVDSQVTMMFWYRQQPGQSLTLIATANQGSEATYESGFVIDKFPISRPNLTFSTLTVSNMSPEDSSIYLCSVPPGWNTEAFFGQGTRLTVV.